Presented here are 10 T cell receptor beta chains from one specimen sequenced in a study of blood T cell repertoires in COVID-19. Method: immunoSEQ multiplex PCR; TCRdb's copy keeps in-frame clones and lacks some. The sample lists roughly 200,000 clones, around four fifths occurring once. The sample consisted of peripheral blood. Every receptor here comes from a woman in her thirties or forties with COVID-19, enrolled during active disease.

This clone appeared once. J is TRBJ1-3 and V is TRBV10-1; maybe TRBD1 (6 bases). The CDR3 is made up of 14 amino acids. Trimming took off 4 bases at V and 4 bases at J, with 11 bases between the two ends. Germline V lookup: CDR1 WNHNN, CDR2 SYGVQD (reference sequence). The CDR3 here is CASSATGRGNTIYF. CDR3 bases: TGCGCCAGCAGTGCCACAGGGCGAGGAAACACCATATATTTT.

The chain combines TRBV7-9 with TRBJ1-3; 8 bases fit TRBD1. Germline values: CDR1 SEHNR, CDR2 FQNEAQ (reference sequence). V shed 5 bases, J shed 2 bases, and the junction held 17 bases outside the gene matches. The length of the CDR3 is 19 residues. The CDR3 sequence: CASSTPLEPDRGTGNTIYF. CDR3 sequence (DNA): TGTGCCAGCAGCACCCCCCTCGAGCCTGACAGGGGCACTGGAAACACCATATATTTT.

The gene calls are TRBV7-9 and TRBJ2-3, with D possibly matching TRBD2 (5 bases). The CDR3 extends over 16 amino acids. CDR1 is SEHNR and CDR2 is FQNEAQ in the germline V gene (reference sequence). The V gene lost 0 bases and the J gene lost 1 base, with 11 bases spanning the gap. The CDR3 bases are TGTGCCAGCAGCTTAGCGCCCGGGGTTGGCACAGATACGCAGTATTTT. It codes for CASSLAPGVGTDTQYF.

This chain joins TRBV5-1 and TRBJ1-6; unclear D gene. The CDR3 spans 16 residues. CDR1 and CDR2 (germline): SGHRS, YFSETQ. V was shortened by 0 bases and J by 7 bases, with 14 bases between the two germline ends. CDR3 nucleotide sequence: TGCGCCAGCAGCTTGGCCCCGGGAGTGACAAATTCACCCCTCCACTTT. Translated: CASSLAPGVTNSPLHF. Combining the CDR3 with reference TRBV5-1 and TRBJ1-6 gives the whole variable domain KAGVTQTPRYLIKTRGQQVTLSCSPISGHRSVSWYQQTPGQGLQFLFEYFSETQRNKGNFPGRFSGRQFSNSRSEMNVSTLELGDSALYLCASSLAPGVTNSPLHFGNGTRLTVT.

This clone was detected once. The chain joins TRBV4-2 to TRBJ1-2, with D hard to call. This CDR3 region has 13 residues. Trimming left V 1 base short and J 8 bases short, with 11 bases between. Germline CDR1 and CDR2: LGHNA and YNFKEQ. The CDR3 here is CASSQVPNMGYTF. The DNA for the CDR3 is TGTGCCAGCAGCCAAGTTCCTAATATGGGCTACACCTTC.

The chain uses TRBV10-2 and TRBJ2-3, with D tentatively TRBD1 (6 bases). Germline lookup yields CDR1 WSHSY and CDR2 SAAADI. This CDR3 is built from 15 residues. The germline V and J ends were trimmed by 2 bases and 8 bases, with 17 bases remaining between them. The CDR3 region is CASSENRAGTGTQYF. CDR3 nucleotides: TGCGCCAGCAGTGAGAACAGGGCGGGTACGGGTACGCAGTATTTT.

The chain has TRBV25-1 and TRBJ1-4, with D possibly matching TRBD1 (5 bases). CDR3 length equals 15 residues. The V and J ends lost 5 bases and 4 bases respectively, with 14 bases between them. Germline-derived CDR1 and CDR2 are MGHDK and SYGVNS. The DNA for the CDR3 is TGTGCCAGCAGTATTTTGCAGGGAGGTAATGAAAAACTGTTTTTT. As protein: CASSILQGGNEKLFF.

The V and J genes are TRBV5-1 and TRBJ1-2; TRBD1 matches at 12 bases. Looked up from germline, CDR1 is SGHRS and CDR2 is YFSETQ. The CDR3 contains 15 residues. The ends lost 4 bases at V and 6 bases at J; junction bases unmatched: 7. The CDR3, as DNA: TGCGCCAGCAGCAACCGGGACAGGGGGCGAGATGGCTACACCTTC. Translating gives CASSNRDRGRDGYTF.

This clone was picked up one time. The J gene is TRBJ1-1, the V gene TRBV27; D ambiguous. V was cut by 4 bases and J by 6 bases, with 6 bases left in between. This CDR3 comprises 11 residues. Germline V gives CDR1 MNHEY, CDR2 SMNVEV (reference sequence). The CDR3 spells CASSSRAEAFF. CDR3 sequence (DNA): TGTGCCAGCAGTTCGAGGGCTGAAGCTTTCTTT.

This clone was seen only a few times. The chain links TRBV4-1 to TRBJ2-7, with 7 bases fitting TRBD1. This CDR3 has 13 residues. V lost 3 bases to trimming and J lost 6 bases; unmatched junction nucleotides: 5. Germline V gene lookup returns CDR1 MGHRA and CDR2 YSYEKL. CDR3 amino acids: CASSQRGLLEQYF. Written as DNA, the CDR3 is TGCGCCAGCAGCCAGAGGGGGCTCCTCGAGCAGTACTTC.